These T cell receptor beta chains were read from a single sample in a study of patients and donors after allogeneic stem cell transplantation. TCRdb recomputed calls from the RT-PCR reads with MiXCR, one row per CDR3 protein. The sample consists of 10,000 or so distinct CDR3 sequences, 5.5% to 7% of them appearing once. The specimen sequenced was blood, either unsorted or a sorted T cell fraction (not recorded which). These receptors were collected from a human donor who was either an allogeneic HSCT recipient or a stem cell or donor lymphocyte infusion donor (not recorded which). It is not recorded whose cells these are; they may come from a transplant donor. Each CDR3 is given with its conserved first and last residue. A D gene is named only where the DNA matches it firmly. Clone size appears in some rows only: once, few, many, or a class for an expanded clone.

>.|TRBJ1-1|TRBV5-1|medium-sized
TGCGCCAGCAGCTTAATAGTTCCCACTGAAGCTTTCTTT
CASSLIVPTEAFF
>.|TRBJ2-7|TRBV15|.
TGTGCCACCAGCAGAGGGCACAAGACTTATCTTTACGAGCAGTACTTC
CATSRGHKTYLYEQYF
>.|TRBJ2-3|TRBV5-4|.
TGTGCCAGCAGCTTGCGGCTAGCTGGCACAGATACGCAGTATTTT
CASSLRLAGTDTQYF
>.|TRBJ2-3|TRBV21-1|few
TGTGCCAGCAGCAAAGTATCGGGTAGGGGAGCAGATACGCAGTATTTT
CASSKVSGRGADTQYF
>TRBD2|TRBJ2-5|TRBV12-3/TRBV12-4|few
TGTGCCAGCAGTCCCCCGGGACTAGCGGATCCCCTGATCCAGTACTTC
CASSPPGLADPLIQYF
>.|TRBJ1-2|TRBV19|.
TGTGCCAGTAGTATCGGGAGAGGGTTCCATGGCTACACCTTC
CASSIGRGFHGYTF
>.|TRBJ2-7|TRBV7-9|.
TGTGCCAGCAGCTATAGGCGGGGTGGCCAGGTTTGGGGGCAGTACTTC
CASSYRRGGQVWGQYF
>.|TRBJ2-5|TRBV3-1|few
TGTGCCAGCAGCCACAACCGGGGACAAGAGACCCAGTACTTC
CASSHNRGQETQYF
>.|TRBJ2-4|TRBV19|few
TGTGCCAGTAGGTGGCTAAACATTCAGTACTTC
CASRWLNIQYF
>.|TRBJ1-1|TRBV18|many
TGTGCCAGCTCGTCAGGGGAGAACACTGAAGCTTTCTTT
CASSSGENTEAFF
>.|TRBJ2-2|TRBV5-1|many
TGCGCCAGCAGCTTGATGAGAGCGAACACCGGGGAGCTGTTTTTT
CASSLMRANTGELFF
>.|TRBJ1-4|TRBV7-2|medium-sized
TGTGCCAGCAGCTTAGAAGGGACAAAAGCTAATGAAAAACTGTTTTTT
CASSLEGTKANEKLFF
>.|TRBJ2-1|TRBV7-6|many
TGTGCCAGCAGCTTAGGCTTTAATTGGCCGGATTACAATGAGCAGTTCTTC
CASSLGFNWPDYNEQFF
>TRBD1|TRBJ2-2|TRBV18|few
TGTGCCAGCTCACCACAGGGGGCCGGCACCGGGGAGCTGTTTTTT
CASSPQGAGTGELFF
>.|TRBJ1-1|TRBV9|many
TGTGCCAGCAGCGTAGTAGGGAGCAACACTGAAGCTTTCTTT
CASSVVGSNTEAFF
>.|TRBJ2-3|TRBV9|many
TGTGCCAGCAGCCCAGGGGACCCGAGCACAGATACGCAGTATTTT
CASSPGDPSTDTQYF
>TRBD1|TRBJ1-2|TRBV28|many
TGTGCCAGCAGTTCCCCGCAGGGGGCTGGCTATGGCTACACCTTC
CASSSPQGAGYGYTF
>.|TRBJ2-5|TRBV12-3/TRBV12-4|many
TGTGCCAGCAGTTTAAAACTCCCGGCCCAGTACTTC
CASSLKLPAQYF
>TRBD2|TRBJ2-5|TRBV5-1|many
TGCGCCAGCAGATCCGGACTAGCGGGAGCCCAAGAGACCCAGTACTTC
CASRSGLAGAQETQYF
>TRBD2|TRBJ2-1|TRBV19|many
TGTGCCAGTAGTACTCCCGGACTAGCGACGAGCAATGAGCAGTTCTTC
CASSTPGLATSNEQFF
>.|TRBJ2-3|TRBV18|.
TGTGCCAGCTCACCAACGAGCGCAGATACGCAGTATTTT
CASSPTSADTQYF
>TRBD2|TRBJ2-3|TRBV15|many
TGTGCCACCAGCAGAGGGGGAGGGCGCATGAATACGCAGTATTTT
CATSRGGGRMNTQYF
>TRBD2|TRBJ2-1|TRBV7-9|many
TGTGCCAGCAGCTTTCCGGGACTAGCACTACAAAGGGCTTACAATGAGCAGTTCTTC
CASSFPGLALQRAYNEQFF
>.|TRBJ2-1|TRBV5-1|.
TGCGCCAGCAGCTCGACAGTTAGCTCCTACAATGAGCAGTTCTTC
CASSSTVSSYNEQFF
>.|TRBJ2-1|TRBV20-1|many
TGCAGTGCCCTCCGGGAACTCATGGGTGAGCAGTTCTTC
CSALRELMGEQFF
>TRBD1|TRBJ1-5|TRBV20-1|many
TGCAGTGCTAGATTTACAGGGGCAAATCAGCCCCAGCATTTT
CSARFTGANQPQHF
>.|TRBJ1-1|TRBV2|many
TGTGCCAGCAGCGAAGCGGGACCCACTGAAGCTTTCTTT
CASSEAGPTEAFF
>.|TRBJ1-1|TRBV20-1|many
TGCAGTGCTACATTCATGGGGACTTACACTGAAGCTTTCTTT
CSATFMGTYTEAFF
>TRBD1|TRBJ2-1|TRBV6-2/TRBV6-3|.
TGTGCCAGCAGTTTTCCGGGACAGGGTTCTGGCAATGAGCAGTTCTTC
CASSFPGQGSGNEQFF
>.|TRBJ1-6|TRBV5-6|many
TGTGCCAGCAGCTTGGGGATACAGCGAGTTTCTTCACCCCTCCACTTT
CASSLGIQRVSSPLHF
>TRBD1|TRBJ2-2|TRBV7-3|.
TGTGCCAGCAGCCCGCCGGGACAGCGAATTCCCAACACCGGGGAGCTGTTTTTT
CASSPPGQRIPNTGELFF
>.|TRBJ2-1|TRBV5-1|many
TGCGCCAGCAGCTTTGAGGGCAATGAGCAGTTCTTC
CASSFEGNEQFF
>TRBD2|TRBJ2-2|TRBV7-7|many
TGTGCTAGCAGTTTAGCGGGAGTATCCACCGGGGAGCTGTTTTTT
CASSLAGVSTGELFF
>TRBD1|TRBJ2-7|TRBV19|few
TGTGCCAGTAGTAACTACAGGGGGAGCTCCTACGAGCAGTACTTC
CASSNYRGSSYEQYF
>.|TRBJ1-1|TRBV11-2|many
TGTGCCAGCAGCTTGTATCAGGGGAGGAACACTGAAGCTTTCTTT
CASSLYQGRNTEAFF
>.|TRBJ2-2|TRBV9|.
TGTGCCAGCAGCCCGCTAGGGTCTAGGAACACCGGGGAGCTGTTTTTT
CASSPLGSRNTGELFF
>TRBD2|TRBJ2-1|TRBV20-1|many
TGCAGTGCCCGGACTAGCGACGACAATGAGCAGTTCTTC
CSARTSDDNEQFF
>.|TRBJ1-5|TRBV28|many
TGTGCCAGCAGTTTAGGGCGTCAGCCCCAGCATTTT
CASSLGRQPQHF
>.|TRBJ2-2|TRBV11-3|.
TGTGCCAGCAGCTTCAGAGGGGCTCACAACACCGGGGAGCTGTTTTTT
CASSFRGAHNTGELFF
>.|TRBJ2-1|TRBV7-2|few
TGTGCCAGCAGCCCTCGGGCCTCGGGGAATGAGCAGTTCTTC
CASSPRASGNEQFF
>.|TRBJ2-7|TRBV20-1|large
TGCAGTGCTAGTCTATCAGGGAAACACGAGCAGTACTTC
CSASLSGKHEQYF
>.|TRBJ2-7|TRBV7-6|many
TGTGCCAGCAGCGCAGGAGGCAGCCCCTACGAGCAGTACTTC
CASSAGGSPYEQYF
>.|TRBJ2-2|TRBV7-3|.
TGTGCCAGCAGTGCACAGGAGACCGGGGAGCTGTTTTTT
CASSAQETGELFF
>TRBD1|TRBJ1-1|TRBV7-2|few
TGTGCCAGCAGGAAAACAGGGGACACTGAAGCTTTCTTT
CASRKTGDTEAFF
>.|TRBJ1-5|TRBV7-2|many
TGTGCCAGCAGCTTAGCCGGGATCAATCAGCCCCAGCATTTT
CASSLAGINQPQHF
>TRBD1|TRBJ2-5|TRBV10-3|few
TGTGCCATCAATAGCGACAGGGCTCGGGAGACCCAGTACTTC
CAINSDRARETQYF
>TRBD1|TRBJ1-1|TRBV29-1|many
TGCAGCGCCTCGGACAGGCTCACTGAAGCTTTCTTT
CSASDRLTEAFF
>TRBD1|TRBJ2-7|TRBV4-2|.
TGTGCCAGCAGCCTACGGACAGGGTACGACCAGCAGTACTTC
CASSLRTGYDQQYF
>TRBD1|TRBJ2-7|TRBV19|.
TGTGCCAGTAGTACCAGACAGGGCTACGAGCAGTACTTC
CASSTRQGYEQYF